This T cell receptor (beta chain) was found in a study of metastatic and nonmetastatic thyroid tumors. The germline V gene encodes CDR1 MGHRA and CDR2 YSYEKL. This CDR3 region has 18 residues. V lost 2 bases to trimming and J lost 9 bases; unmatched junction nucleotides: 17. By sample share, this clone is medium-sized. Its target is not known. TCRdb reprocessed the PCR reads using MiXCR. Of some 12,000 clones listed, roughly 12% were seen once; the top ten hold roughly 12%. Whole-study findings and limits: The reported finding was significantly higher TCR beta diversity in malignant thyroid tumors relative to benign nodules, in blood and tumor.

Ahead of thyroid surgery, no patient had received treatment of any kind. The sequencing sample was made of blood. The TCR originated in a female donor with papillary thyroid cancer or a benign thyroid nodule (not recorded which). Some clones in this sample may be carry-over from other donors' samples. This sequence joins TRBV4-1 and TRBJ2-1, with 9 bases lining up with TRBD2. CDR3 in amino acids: CASSQSPPGTSSVGEQFF. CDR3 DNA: TGCGCCAGCAGCCAAAGCCCCCCCGGGACTAGCTCGGTCGGTGAGCAGTTCTTC.